The rows below give T cell receptor beta chains drawn from one sample of a study of T-cell reconstitution after alpha-beta-depleted transplantation in children. TCRdb analysed the PCR reads with MiXCR anew, one entry per CDR3 protein. The sample shows 330,000 or so distinct CDR3 sequences, over 9% of them seen only once. The material was PBMCs from the stem cell graft donor, obtained from the stem cell graft. These receptor sequences come from a human donor who donated a stem cell graft to a child with acute lymphoblastic leukemia. CDR3s include the opening cysteine and the closing phenylalanine or tryptophan. Fields, in order: D gene, J gene, clone size, V gene, CDR3 protein, CDR3 DNA. A D gene is named only where the DNA matches it firmly. For some rows the clone size is stated as once, few or many, or as a class when expanded; others skip it.

.,TRBJ1-3,.,TRBV4-3,CASSQDNFSGNTIYF,TGCGCCAGCAGCCAAGACAATTTCTCTGGAAACACCATATATTTT
.,TRBJ2-3,.,TRBV7-2,CASSLLGMGTDTQYF,TGTGCCAGCAGCTTATTGGGAATGGGCACAGATACGCAGTATTTT
.,TRBJ2-1,few,TRBV7-9,CASSLSPGTEGYNEQFF,TGTGCCAGCAGCTTATCCCCCGGGACGGAAGGCTACAATGAGCAGTTCTTC
TRBD1,TRBJ2-1,many,TRBV5-1,CASSSTLTSRGNEQFF,TGCGCCAGCAGCTCGACACTCACGTCCAGGGGGAATGAGCAGTTCTTC
.,TRBJ2-3,.,TRBV27,CASSLYAGFTDTQYF,TGTGCCAGCAGTTTATACGCGGGATTCACAGATACGCAGTATTTT
.,TRBJ2-1,.,TRBV29-1,CSALGWVSLSNEQFF,TGCAGCGCTCTAGGGTGGGTCTCATTATCCAATGAGCAGTTCTTC
TRBD2,TRBJ2-1,.,TRBV29-1,CSVWTSGSYNEQFF,TGCAGCGTATGGACTAGCGGGAGCTACAATGAGCAGTTCTTC
.,TRBJ2-2,few,TRBV7-2,CASSSGLYTGELFF,TGTGCCAGCAGCTCGGGACTGTACACCGGGGAGCTGTTTTTT
TRBD2,TRBJ2-1,many,TRBV28,CASSPQGLAGGTYNEQFF,TGTGCCAGCAGTCCTCAGGGACTAGCGGGGGGGACCTACAATGAGCAGTTCTTC
TRBD1,TRBJ2-2,.,TRBV12-3/TRBV12-4,CASTQQGAGTGELFF,TGTGCCAGCACCCAGCAGGGGGCAGGAACCGGGGAGCTGTTTTTT
.,TRBJ2-5,few,TRBV2,CASSEAGRRGTQYF,TGTGCCAGCAGTGAAGCTGGGCGTCGAGGGACCCAGTACTTC
.,TRBJ2-1,few,TRBV27,CASSLVLSAEIYNEQFF,TGTGCCAGCAGTCTAGTACTCTCCGCGGAGATTTACAATGAGCAGTTCTTC
.,TRBJ2-6,few,TRBV20-1,CSARDLDRANVLTF,TGCAGTGCTAGAGATCTCGATAGGGCCAACGTCCTGACTTTC
.,TRBJ2-3,.,TRBV7-9,CASSSRTVDTDTQYF,TGTGCCAGCAGCTCACGGACGGTTGACACAGATACGCAGTATTTT
.,TRBJ2-1,many,TRBV10-3,CAISESPSDVEQFF,TGTGCCATCAGTGAGTCTCCTAGCGATGTTGAGCAGTTCTTC
TRBD2,TRBJ2-7,few,TRBV6-2/TRBV6-3,CASSYVAGETYEQYF,TGTGCCAGCAGTTACGTAGCGGGAGAGACCTACGAGCAGTACTTC
TRBD2,TRBJ2-3,many,TRBV24-1,CATSEVAGDSTDTQYF,TGTGCCACCAGTGAGGTAGCGGGAGACTCCACAGATACGCAGTATTTT
.,TRBJ2-1,.,TRBV5-1,CASNLDMNEQFF,TGCGCCAGCAACCTGGACATGAATGAGCAGTTCTTC
.,TRBJ1-1,few,TRBV5-1,CASSFYPSGANTEAFF,TGCGCCAGCAGCTTCTATCCGTCGGGAGCGAACACTGAAGCTTTCTTT
.,TRBJ2-7,.,TRBV5-6,CASSRGRRNYEQYF,TGTGCCAGCAGCCGGGGACGGAGGAACTACGAGCAGTACTTC
TRBD1,TRBJ2-3,few,TRBV4-1,CASSPDRGTSDTQYF,TGCGCCAGCAGCCCAGACAGGGGAACATCAGATACGCAGTATTTT
TRBD2,TRBJ2-1,.,TRBV5-6,CASSFVERTREGTDEQFF,TGTGCCAGCAGCTTCGTTGAGAGAACCCGGGAGGGCACGGATGAGCAGTTCTTC
.,TRBJ1-4,.,TRBV20-1,CSARDRRDGEKLFF,TGCAGTGCTAGAGACCGCCGGGACGGGGAAAAACTGTTTTTT